This T cell receptor beta chain was captured by sequencing in a study of T cells in Graves' hyperthyroidism and ophthalmopathy. RNA transcripts provided the source from which TCR beta CDR3 regions were amplified. TCR CDR3 underwent first-round RT-PCR with the HTBI primer set. In TCRdb, the multiplex PCR reads were re-called with MiXCR into one record per CDR3 protein. Altogether about 520,000 distinct CDR3 sequences are present, 24% being singletons, with the ten largest covering about 11%. In germline, CDR1 is DFQATT, CDR2 SNEGSKA (reference sequence). This CDR3 has 14 amino acids. V lost 5 bases and J lost 3; bases outside the gene matches: 9. Only a few counts were recorded for this clonotype. Its antigen is not identified. General observations from the study: Ophthalmopathy stood apart from stable hyperthyroidism in a 13 V-J model. Expanded thyroid clonotypes (above 0.001) were mostly also found in blood.

The gene calls are TRBV20-1 and TRBJ2-7, with 8 bases aligning to TRBD1. The TCR originated in a woman in her twenties or thirties with Graves' ophthalmopathy. Material: blood. The CDR3 loop reads CSARADRENYEQYF. Written as DNA, the CDR3 is TGCAGTGCTCGAGCGGACAGGGAAAACTACGAGCAGTACTTC.